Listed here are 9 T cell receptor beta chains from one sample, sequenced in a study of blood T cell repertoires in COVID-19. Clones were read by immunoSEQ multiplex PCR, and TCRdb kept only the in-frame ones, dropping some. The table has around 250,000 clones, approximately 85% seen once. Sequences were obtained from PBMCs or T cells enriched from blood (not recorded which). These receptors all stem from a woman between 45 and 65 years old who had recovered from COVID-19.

The CDR3 coding sequence is TGTGCCAGCAGTCCAAGCCGGGACAGGGGATACGAGCAGTACTTC. Amino acids: CASSPSRDRGYEQYF. This chain links TRBV28 with TRBJ2-7; 10 positions match TRBD1. CDR3 length: 15 amino acids. Germline-derived CDR1 and CDR2 are MDHEN and SYDVKM. V lost 5 bases and J lost 4; bases outside the gene matches: 8.

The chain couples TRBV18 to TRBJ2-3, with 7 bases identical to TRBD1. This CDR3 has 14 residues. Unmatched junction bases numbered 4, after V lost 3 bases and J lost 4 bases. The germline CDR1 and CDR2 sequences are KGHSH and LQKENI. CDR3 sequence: CASSPGQVSDTQYF. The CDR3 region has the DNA TGTGCCAGCTCACCTGGACAGGTGTCAGATACGCAGTATTTT.

CDR3 nucleotide sequence: TGCAGCGTTGCAGGGGGATTGGTCTACGAGCAGTACTTC. Protein product: CSVAGGLVYEQYF. This chain connects TRBV29-1 to TRBJ2-7; 7 bases line up with TRBD1. The junction had 6 bases not matched to a gene; V was cut back by 4 bases and J by 3 bases. Per germline, CDR1 SQVTM and CDR2 ANQGSEA. CDR3 length: 13 residues.

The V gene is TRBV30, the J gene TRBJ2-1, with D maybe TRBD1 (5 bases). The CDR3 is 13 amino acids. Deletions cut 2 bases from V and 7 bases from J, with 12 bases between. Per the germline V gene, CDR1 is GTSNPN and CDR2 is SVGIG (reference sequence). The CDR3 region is CAWSRKKGNEQFF. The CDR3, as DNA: TGTGCCTGGAGTCGAAAGAAGGGGAATGAGCAGTTCTTC.

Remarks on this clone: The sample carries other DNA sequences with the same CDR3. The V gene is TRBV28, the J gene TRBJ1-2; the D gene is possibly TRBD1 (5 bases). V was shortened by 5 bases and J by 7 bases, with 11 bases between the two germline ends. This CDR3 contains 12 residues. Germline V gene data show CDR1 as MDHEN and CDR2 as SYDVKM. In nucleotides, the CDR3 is TGTGCCAGCAGTCTCAGGGTGGGTGGCTACACCTTC. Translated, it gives CASSLRVGGYTF.

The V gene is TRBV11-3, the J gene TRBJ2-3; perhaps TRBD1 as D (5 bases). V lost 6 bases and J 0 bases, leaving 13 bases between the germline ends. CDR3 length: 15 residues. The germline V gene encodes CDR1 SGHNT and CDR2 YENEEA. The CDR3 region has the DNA TGTGCCAGCAGTTCAGGGTCTCCTAGCACAGATACGCAGTATTTT. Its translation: CASSSGSPSTDTQYF.

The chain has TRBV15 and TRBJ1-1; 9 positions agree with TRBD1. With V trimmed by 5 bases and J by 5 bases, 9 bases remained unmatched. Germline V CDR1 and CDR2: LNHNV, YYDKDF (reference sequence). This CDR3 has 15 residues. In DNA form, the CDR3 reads TGTGCCACCAGCGGGGGGTACAGGGGGCGAACTGAAGCTTTCTTT. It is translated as CATSGGYRGRTEAFF.

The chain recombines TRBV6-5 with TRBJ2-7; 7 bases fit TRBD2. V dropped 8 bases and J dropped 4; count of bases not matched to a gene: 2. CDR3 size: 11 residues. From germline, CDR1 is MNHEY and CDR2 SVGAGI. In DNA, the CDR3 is TGTGCCAGCTGCGGGAGTTACGAGCAGTACTTC. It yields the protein CASCGSYEQYF.

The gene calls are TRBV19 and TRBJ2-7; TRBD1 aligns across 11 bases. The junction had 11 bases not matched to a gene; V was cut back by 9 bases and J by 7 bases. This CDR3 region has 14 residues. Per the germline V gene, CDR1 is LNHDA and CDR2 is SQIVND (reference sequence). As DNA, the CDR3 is TGTGCCAGCAGAGGACAGGGGGCTGGTGTGGAGCAGTACTTC. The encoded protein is CASRGQGAGVEQYF.